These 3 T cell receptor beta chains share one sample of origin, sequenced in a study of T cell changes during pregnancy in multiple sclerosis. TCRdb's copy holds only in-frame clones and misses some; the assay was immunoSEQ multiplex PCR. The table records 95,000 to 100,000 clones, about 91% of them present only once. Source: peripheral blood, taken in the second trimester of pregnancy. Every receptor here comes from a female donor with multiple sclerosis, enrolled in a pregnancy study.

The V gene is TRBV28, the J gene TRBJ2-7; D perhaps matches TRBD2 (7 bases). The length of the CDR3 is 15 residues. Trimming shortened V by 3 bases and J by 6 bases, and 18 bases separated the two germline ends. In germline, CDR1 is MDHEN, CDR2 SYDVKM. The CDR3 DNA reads TGTGCCAGCAGTTTGGGGGGGGCGCGGATTTTCGAGCAGTACTTC. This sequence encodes CASSLGGARIFEQYF.

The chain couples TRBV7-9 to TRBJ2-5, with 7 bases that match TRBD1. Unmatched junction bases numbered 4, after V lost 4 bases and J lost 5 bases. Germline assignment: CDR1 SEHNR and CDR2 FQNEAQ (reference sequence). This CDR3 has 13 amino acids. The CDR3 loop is CASSSGQMETQYF. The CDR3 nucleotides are TGTGCCAGCAGCTCGGGACAGATGGAGACCCAGTACTTC.

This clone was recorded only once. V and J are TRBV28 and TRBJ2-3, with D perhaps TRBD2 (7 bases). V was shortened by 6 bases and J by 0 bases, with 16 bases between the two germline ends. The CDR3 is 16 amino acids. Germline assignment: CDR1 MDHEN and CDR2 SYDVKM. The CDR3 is CASSESGGPSTDTQYF. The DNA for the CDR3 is TGTGCCAGCAGCGAATCGGGGGGCCCTAGCACAGATACGCAGTATTTT.